This T cell receptor (beta chain) is drawn from a study of blood T cell repertoires in COVID-19. With 4 bases removed from V and 1 base from J, the gap between germline ends came to 10 bases. Germline V gives CDR1 SGHTA, CDR2 FQGTGA. The CDR3 loop spans 15 amino acids. Only one count was recorded for this clone. Per the study methods: Estimates of nucleated cell counts were drawn from the amplification of reference gene primers. This table comes from immunoSEQ multiplex PCR, and its TCRdb copy is limited to in-frame clones, with some not included. V and J calls plus clone size are reproduced from that table; the DNA served to infer D and trimming. In the table there are 60,000 or so clones, roughly 80% of which are singletons.

The sample was peripheral blood. The clonotype was recovered from a human donor in a cohort sampled during active COVID-19. The rearrangement links TRBV7-3 to TRBJ2-2; a possible D gene is TRBD2 (6 bases). CDR3 sequence: CASSSSAGNTGELFF. The CDR3 DNA follows: TGTGCCAGCAGCTCGTCAGCGGGGAACACCGGGGAGCTGTTTTTT. Together with reference TRBV7-3 and TRBJ2-2, the CDR3 gives the full variable domain: GAGVSQTPSNKVTEKGKYVELRCDPISGHTALYWYRQSLGQGPEFLIYFQGTGAADDSGLPNDRFFAVRPEGSVSTLKIQRTERGDSAVYLCASSSSAGNTGELFFGEGSRLTVL.